Presented here are 25 T cell receptor beta chains from one specimen sequenced in a study of beta chain features in type 1 diabetes. Antigens of these TCRs are unknown. Since all of the isolated RNA was reverse transcribed, expressed TCRB transcripts were what got sequenced. Measured with immunoSEQ multiplex PCR; TCRdb has only the in-frame clones, and not every one. The sample consists of 40,000 to 45,000 clones, roughly 70% of them appearing once. Overall study results and limits: TCRB CDR3s were moderately but significantly shorter in Type 1 diabetes patients in all four CD4+ subsets.

The sample comprised Tregs from blood. These receptors were obtained from a woman under 30 with type 1 diabetes.

This clone was observed once. The rearrangement joins TRBV7-2 to TRBJ2-5; D is perhaps TRBD2 (5 bases). Per germline, CDR1 SGHTA and CDR2 FQGNSA. The CDR3 is made up of 16 amino acids. Trimming cost V 5 bases and J 4 bases, with 20 bases left between them. In nucleotides, the CDR3 is TGTGCCAGCAGCACATGGATCGCCCGCCGGGGAGAGACCCAGTACTTC. Amino acid sequence: CASSTWIARRGETQYF.

CDR3 region: CASSLRTGDNQPQHF. CDR3 DNA: TGTGCCAGCAGCTTAAGGACAGGGGACAATCAGCCCCAGCATTTT. V is TRBV7-2 and J is TRBJ1-5; 9 bases match TRBD1. Germline V gene sequence: CDR1 SGHTA, CDR2 FQGNSA. The CDR3 length is 15 residues. The trim removed 2 bases at V and 3 bases at J, leaving 2 bases unmatched.

The rearrangement links TRBV7-2 to TRBJ2-5; no firm D call. The V end was cut by 2 bases, the J end by 7 bases, with 14 bases between. The CDR3 length is 14 residues. Germline V gives CDR1 SGHTA, CDR2 FQGNSA. For the CDR3, the DNA is TGTGCCAGCAGCTTAAATCCGGGTTATGGGACCCAGTACTTC. Its protein is CASSLNPGYGTQYF.

Here the CDR3 reads CASSLGPTTGELFF. CDR3 DNA sequence: TGTGCCAGCAGCTTGGGTCCTACCACCGGGGAGCTGTTTTTT. The chain joins TRBV5-6 to TRBJ2-2; no clear D gene. The CDR3 sequence is 14 residues long. Per germline, CDR1 SGHDT and CDR2 YYEEEE. Trimming removed 0 bases from V and 4 bases from J, with 7 bases in between.

This clone came up a few times. V is TRBV14 and J is TRBJ2-1, with D unclear. V was cut by 0 bases and J by 0 bases, with 15 bases left in between. The CDR3 runs 18 residues. Germline V gene lookup returns CDR1 SGHDN and CDR2 FVKESK. CDR3 loop: CASSQDLRRGSSYNEQFF. The CDR3 nucleotides are TGTGCCAGCAGCCAAGATTTAAGGCGCGGCAGCTCCTACAATGAGCAGTTCTTC.

The chain employs TRBV5-4 and TRBJ2-4; 7 bases line up with TRBD2. CDR1 and CDR2 (germline): SGHNT, YYREEE (reference sequence). V lost 3 bases and J lost 7; bases outside the gene matches: 13. This CDR3 is 16 amino acids long. The CDR3 spells CASSYERGGERNIQYF. The CDR3 DNA sequence: TGTGCCAGCAGCTATGAACGTGGGGGGGAAAGGAACATTCAGTACTTC.

This clone occurred a few times. The chain combines TRBV10-3 with TRBJ2-7; the D gene is possibly TRBD1 (6 bases). Germline V gene data show CDR1 as ENHRY and CDR2 as SYGVKD. This CDR3 has 13 residues. Between the trimmed V and J ends, which lost 6 bases and 0 bases, there was a span of 9 bases. CDR3 in amino acids: CAIRPDSSYEQYF. DNA for the CDR3: TGTGCCATCAGGCCGGACAGCTCCTACGAGCAGTACTTC.

This clone occurred once. This chain joins TRBV5-4 and TRBJ1-6; 11 bases fit TRBD1. From germline, CDR1 is SGHNT and CDR2 YYREEE (reference sequence). V lost 4 bases and J lost 13; bases outside the gene matches: 7. The CDR3 is made up of 14 amino acids. The CDR3 DNA is TGTGCCAGCAGCCTCGGGACAGGGGGTAGGCCCCTCCACTTT. It yields the protein CASSLGTGGRPLHF.

V usage is TRBV11-2 and J usage is TRBJ2-1; 9 nucleotides match TRBD1. From germline, CDR1 is SGHAT and CDR2 FQNNGV. V shed 3 bases, J shed 6 bases, and the junction held 3 bases outside the gene matches. This CDR3 has 14 amino acids. This CDR3 is CASSFGTGSNEQFF. In DNA form, the CDR3 reads TGTGCCAGCAGCTTCGGGACAGGGAGCAATGAGCAGTTCTTC. Drawing the rest from reference TRBV11-2 and TRBJ2-1, the complete variable domain is EAGVAQSPRYKIIEKRQSVAFWCNPISGHATLYWYQQILGQGPKLLIQFQNNGVVDDSQLPKDRFSAERLKGVDSTLKIQPAKLEDSAVYLCASSFGTGSNEQFFGPGTRLTVL.

V is TRBV7-9 and J is TRBJ2-7, with D maybe TRBD2 (8 bases). Between the trimmed V and J ends, which lost 4 bases and 4 bases, there was a span of 17 bases. The length of the CDR3 is 15 residues. Germline CDR1 reads SEHNR; CDR2 reads FQNEAQ (reference sequence). In DNA form, the CDR3 reads TGTGCCAGCAGCTCAGGGGGTAGCGGGATTTACGAGCAGTACTTC. Its protein product is CASSSGGSGIYEQYF.

The chain carries TRBV5-4 and TRBJ2-5; weak D call: TRBD2 (6 bases). The V end lost 4 bases, the J end lost 14 bases, and 18 bases lay between the germline ends. The CDR3 sequence is 12 residues long. Germline CDR1 SGHNT, CDR2 YYREEE (reference sequence). The CDR3 DNA reads as TGTGCCAGCAGCCTGGAGGAGGGGAAGAGTTACTTC. It is translated as CASSLEEGKSYF.

The V gene is TRBV29-1, the J gene TRBJ1-4; no clear D gene. CDR1 and CDR2 (germline): SQVTM, ANQGSEA. The CDR3 runs to 12 residues. The V gene lost 6 bases and the J gene lost 8 bases, with 13 bases spanning the gap. The CDR3 DNA follows: TGCAGCGTCGGCGAGGGTCCCGAAAAACTGTTTTTT. Its translation is CSVGEGPEKLFF.

About this clone itself: One junction end disagrees with the germline gene, perhaps due to a read error. CDR3 coding DNA: TGCAGTGCCCCCCGGCAGGGAGGGGACTTC. Translating it yields CSAPRQGGDF. The gene calls are TRBV20-1 and TRBJ2-5; TRBD2 matches at 7 bases. The CDR3 has 10 amino acids. Per germline, CDR1 DFQATT and CDR2 SNEGSKA (reference sequence).

This clone was found a few times. The chain has TRBV18 and TRBJ2-6; D perhaps matches TRBD1 (5 bases). Trimming removed 3 bases at V and 4 bases at J, with 7 bases between. The CDR3 sequence is 14 residues long. Germline CDR1 and CDR2: KGHSH and LQKENI. This CDR3 reads CASSPQGGANVLTF. CDR3 nucleotides: TGTGCCAGCTCACCGCAGGGAGGGGCCAACGTCCTGACTTTC.

This clone was observed a few times. The chain employs TRBV27 and TRBJ2-7; 9 bases align to TRBD1. V shed 6 bases, J shed 7 bases, and the junction held 10 bases outside the gene matches. CDR1 and CDR2 from the germline V gene are MNHEY and SMNVEV (reference sequence). The CDR3 totals 14 residues. The CDR3: CASSPGQGSQEQYF. The CDR3 coding sequence is TGTGCCAGCAGCCCCGGACAGGGGTCCCAGGAGCAGTACTTC.

The chain uses TRBV5-4 and TRBJ2-5; 8 positions match TRBD2. This CDR3 region has 15 residues. The J segment lost 1 base and the V segment lost 2 bases, leaving 4 bases of the junction unmatched. Germline V lookup: CDR1 SGHNT, CDR2 YYREEE (reference sequence). Here the CDR3 reads CASSLTSGFQETQYF. The CDR3 bases are TGTGCCAGCAGCTTAACTAGCGGATTCCAAGAGACCCAGTACTTC.

The V gene is TRBV15, the J gene TRBJ2-7; TRBD1 is a possible D gene (5 bases). This CDR3 has 15 residues. CDR1 is LNHNV and CDR2 is YYDKDF in the germline V gene (reference sequence). V shed 0 bases and J shed 2 bases, with 11 bases lying between them. The CDR3 spells CATSRDGAATYEQYF. The CDR3 bases are TGTGCCACCAGCAGAGATGGGGCAGCCACCTACGAGCAGTACTTC.

The chain recombines TRBV19 with TRBJ2-1, with 8 positions matching TRBD2. The CDR3 totals 16 residues. V was clipped by 5 bases and J by 0 bases; unmatched bases: 6. CDR1 and CDR2 (germline): LNHDA, SQIVND (reference sequence). The CDR3 region is CASSSAGASSYNEQFF. Here the CDR3 DNA reads TGTGCCAGTAGTTCAGCGGGGGCGAGCTCCTACAATGAGCAGTTCTTC.

CDR3 sequence: CASSFLRGANTEAFF. The CDR3 region has the DNA TGTGCCAGCAGTTTCCTCCGGGGTGCGAACACTGAAGCTTTCTTT. The chain recombines TRBV5-8 with TRBJ1-1; D gene ambiguous. Trimming removed 5 bases at V and 1 base at J, with 15 bases between. Germline V lookup: CDR1 SGHTS, CDR2 YDEGEE. CDR3 length: 15 residues.

This sequence joins TRBV11-2 and TRBJ2-1; TRBD2 agrees at 10 bases. CDR1 is SGHAT, CDR2 FQNNGV, per germline. This CDR3 is 16 amino acids long. V lost 2 bases to trimming and J lost 6 bases; unmatched junction nucleotides: 7. This CDR3 is CASSLPLAGVGNEQFF. The DNA for the CDR3 is TGTGCCAGCAGCTTACCCCTAGCGGGAGTGGGCAATGAGCAGTTCTTC.

This sequence joins TRBV7-2 and TRBJ2-5; TRBD2 might be the D (5 bases). Germline CDR1 and CDR2: SGHTA and FQGNSA. CDR3 length equals 13 residues. V was pared by 5 bases and J by 2 bases, with 9 bases between. Here the CDR3 DNA reads TGTGCCAGCAGCGCAAGCGGTCAAGAGACCCAGTACTTC. Translation: CASSASGQETQYF.

V and J are TRBV18 and TRBJ1-1, with D possibly matching TRBD1 (6 bases). The V gene's germline CDR1 is KGHSH and CDR2 LQKENI. V gave up 3 bases and J gave up 3 bases, with 14 bases separating them. The CDR3 contains 15 residues. CDR3 in DNA: TGTGCCAGCTCACCCGGTTTGGGGGCTCACACTGAAGCTTTCTTT. Translated: CASSPGLGAHTEAFF.

This clone has only a few counts. The rearrangement links TRBV30 to TRBJ1-2, with 7 bases fitting TRBD1. Looked up from germline, CDR1 is GTSNPN and CDR2 is SVGIG (reference sequence). Trimming removed 7 bases from V and 4 bases from J; junction bases left unmatched: 9. This CDR3 spans 13 amino acids. The CDR3 spells CASPGSGGYGYTF. The CDR3 DNA follows: TGTGCCTCCCCAGGCTCAGGGGGCTATGGCTACACCTTC.

This clone was seen a single time. J is TRBJ1-1 and V is TRBV6-5; D remains unclear. V gave up 9 bases and J gave up 9 bases, with 8 bases separating them. The V gene's germline CDR1 is MNHEY and CDR2 SVGAGI. The CDR3 consists of 9 residues. The chain's CDR3 is CASSRKAFF. CDR3 nucleotides: TGTGCCAGTTCGAGGAAAGCTTTCTTT.

The rearrangement uses TRBV30 and TRBJ2-7; possible D gene TRBD1, 6 bases. Trimming pared 0 bases from V and 5 bases from J, leaving 11 bases between. Germline V gene data show CDR1 as GTSNPN and CDR2 as SVGIG (reference sequence). The CDR3 has 13 residues. The CDR3, as DNA: TGTGCCTGGAGTGTGGGACATAACAACGAGCAGTACTTC. It is translated as CAWSVGHNNEQYF.